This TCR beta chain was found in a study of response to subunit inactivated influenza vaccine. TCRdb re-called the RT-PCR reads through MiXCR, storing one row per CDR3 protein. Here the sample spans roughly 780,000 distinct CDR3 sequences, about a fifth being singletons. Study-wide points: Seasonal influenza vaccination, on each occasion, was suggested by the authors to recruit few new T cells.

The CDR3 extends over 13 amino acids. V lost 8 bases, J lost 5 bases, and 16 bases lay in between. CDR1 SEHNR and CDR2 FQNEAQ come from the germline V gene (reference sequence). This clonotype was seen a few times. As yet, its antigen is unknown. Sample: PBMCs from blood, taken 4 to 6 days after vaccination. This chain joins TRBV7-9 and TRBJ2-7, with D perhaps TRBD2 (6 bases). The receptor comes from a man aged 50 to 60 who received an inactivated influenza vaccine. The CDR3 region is CASVLGTYHEQYF. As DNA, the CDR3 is TGTGCCAGCGTCCTCGGGACTTATCACGAGCAGTACTTC.